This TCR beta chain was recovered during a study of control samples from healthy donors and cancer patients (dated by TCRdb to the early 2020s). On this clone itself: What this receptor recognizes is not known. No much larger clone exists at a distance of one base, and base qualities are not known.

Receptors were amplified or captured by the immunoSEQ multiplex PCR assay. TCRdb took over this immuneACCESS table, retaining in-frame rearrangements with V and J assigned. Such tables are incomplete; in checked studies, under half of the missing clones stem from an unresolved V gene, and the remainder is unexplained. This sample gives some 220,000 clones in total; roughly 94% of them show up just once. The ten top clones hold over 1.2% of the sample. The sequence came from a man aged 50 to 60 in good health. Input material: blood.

The DNA sequence follows: TGTGCCAGCAGTTACGATGGCGGGGGGGCCCAAGAGACCCAGTACTTC. It translates as CASSYDGGGAQETQYF. The rearranged segments are TRBV6-2 or TRBV6-3 and TRBJ2-5, with 9 bases aligning to TRBD2. CDR1 is given as MNHEY and CDR2 as SVGEGT, both from the germline V gene. V is pruned by 2 bases and J by 1 base, leaving 5 bases of the junction without a gene match. The CDR3 measures 16 amino acids from cysteine to phenylalanine. CDR3 DNA is the only sequence kept; it has 48 bases, read in frame from the first base.